This T cell receptor beta chain was recorded in a study of T cell repertoires in cytomegalovirus infection. The germline gives CDR1 SGHTA, CDR2 FQGNSA. V lost 6 bases to trimming and J lost 2 bases; unmatched junction nucleotides: 9. CDR3 length: 16 amino acids. The sample holds many counts of this clonotype. TCRdb passed the reads through MiXCR, listing each CDR3 protein once. The table lists about 740,000 distinct CDR3 sequences, about a third of them singletons. This chain connects TRBV7-2 to TRBJ1-5, with 8 bases that match TRBD1. The specimen sequenced was PBMCs. This clonotype was obtained from a human donor in good health (CMV status not recorded). Some clones in this sample may be carry-over from other donors' samples. CDR3 sequence reads: CASSYTPGQGNQPQHF. The CDR3 DNA reads as TGTGCCAGCAGTTATACTCCGGGACAGGGCAATCAGCCCCAGCATTTT.